These T cell receptor beta chains were read from a single sample in a study of cytomegalovirus exposure and HLA in healthy donors. Profiled with immunoSEQ multiplex PCR; TCRdb holds only in-frame clones, not every one. This table has 110,000 to 150,000 clones, 77% appearing once. The sequenced material came from PBMCs. Receptors originate from a male donor in good health and CMV-seronegative. CDR3s include the opening cysteine and the closing phenylalanine or tryptophan. D genes are given only for firm matches. Clone size is given for some rows only: seen once, a few or many times, or a class if the clone is expanded.

>TRBJ2-6|-|-|TRBV5-8
TGTGCCAGCAGCTTAACGGCTGGGGCCAACGTCCTGACTTTC
CASSLTAGANVLTF
>TRBJ2-3|-|TRBD1|TRBV9
TGTGCCAGCAGCGGTGGACAGGGACCAGATACGCAGTATTTT
CASSGGQGPDTQYF
>TRBJ1-2|once|-|TRBV6-5
TGTGCCAGCAGTTACTCAGCAACTAGGGGGAACTATGGCTACACCTTC
CASSYSATRGNYGYTF
>TRBJ1-4|-|TRBD1|TRBV4-1
TGCGCCAGCAGCCCCTGGGACAGCTCTAATGAAAAACTGTTTTTT
CASSPWDSSNEKLFF
>TRBJ2-7|-|-|TRBV19
TGTGCCAGTAGTACCGGAGGCTCTGACGAGCAGTACTTC
CASSTGGSDEQYF
>TRBJ2-7|-|TRBD1|TRBV27
TGTGCCAGCAAGAGGGGGCTCGCCTACGAGCAGTACTTC
CASKRGLAYEQYF
>TRBJ2-3|-|-|TRBV5-4
TGTGCCAGCAGCTTGGGGGGGTCAGGGGGGACAGATACGCAGTATTTT
CASSLGGSGGTDTQYF
>TRBJ2-1|-|TRBD2|TRBV2
TGTGCCAGCAGAACTAGCGGGGGCGTCCTTTACAATGAGCAGTTCTTC
CASRTSGGVLYNEQFF
>TRBJ1-3|-|-|TRBV9
TGTGCCAGCAGCGTATCTGGCAACTCTGGAAACACCATATATTTT
CASSVSGNSGNTIYF
>TRBJ2-5|-|TRBD1|TRBV4-1
TGCGCCAGCAGTCACCCGGGACAGGGGCAAGAGACCCAGTACTTC
CASSHPGQGQETQYF
>TRBJ2-1|-|-|TRBV7-9
TGTGCCAGCAGCTTAGCGGGGGCGGATGAGCAGTTCTTC
CASSLAGADEQFF
>TRBJ1-1|few|TRBD1|TRBV7-9
TGTGCCAGCAGCCTAGCGAGCGTCCGGGACAGGGGGGATGAAGCTTTCTTT
CASSLASVRDRGDEAFF
>TRBJ1-1|once|-|TRBV5-6
TGTGCCAGCAGCTTGTCGGTCATGAACACTGAAGCTTTCTTT
CASSLSVMNTEAFF
>TRBJ2-7|-|TRBD1|TRBV18
TGTGCCAGCTCACCGGCAGGGGGCTTCTACGAGCAGTACTTC
CASSPAGGFYEQYF
>TRBJ1-2|once|-|TRBV30
TGTGCCTGGAGTGGTCCTGTAGCTAACTATGGCTACACCTTC
CAWSGPVANYGYTF
>TRBJ1-3|-|TRBD1|TRBV6-6
TGTGCCAGCAGTAAGCCGGGACAGATGCCTGGAAACACCATATATTTT
CASSKPGQMPGNTIYF
>TRBJ2-7|few|TRBD2|TRBV7-2
TGTGCCAGCAGCATCCTAGCGGGAGGGTACGAGCAGTACTTC
CASSILAGGYEQYF
>TRBJ1-2|-|TRBD1|TRBV7-9
TGTGCCAGCAGCTCTGGGACAGGGTATGAAGGCTACACCTTC
CASSSGTGYEGYTF
>TRBJ2-1|few|-|TRBV11-3
TGTGCCAGCAGCCAGGAAGCCTACAATGAGCAGTTCTTC
CASSQEAYNEQFF
>TRBJ1-2|few|-|TRBV10-1
TGCGCCAGCAGTGATGAAAAGCCGGTTGGCTATGGCTACACCTTC
CASSDEKPVGYGYTF
>TRBJ1-1|few|-|TRBV19
TGTGCCAGTACTCGGGGGGGAACTGAAGCTTTCTTT
CASTRGGTEAFF
>TRBJ1-1|-|TRBD1|TRBV7-2
TGTGCCAGCAGACCAGGGGGGAGTACTGAAGCTTTCTTT
CASRPGGSTEAFF
>TRBJ1-1|-|TRBD1|TRBV9
TGTGCCAGCAGCACCGGACAGGGGAGACTAACTGAAGCTTTCTTT
CASSTGQGRLTEAFF
>TRBJ1-4|few|TRBD1|TRBV5-1
TGCGCCAGCAGCTCGGACAGGGGAGGAGGGCCAACTAATGAAAAACTGTTTTTT
CASSSDRGGGPTNEKLFF
>TRBJ2-1|-|TRBD2|TRBV4-1
TGCGCCAGCAGCCAAGGCGTTTCTAGCGGGGACTTTTACAGGGAGCAGTTCTTC
CASSQGVSSGDFYREQFF
>TRBJ1-2|-|TRBD1|TRBV5-4
TGTGCCAGCAGCTTGGGCGGACAGGGCCAACAGGTCTACACCTTC
CASSLGGQGQQVYTF
>TRBJ2-5|once|TRBD2|TRBV9
TGTGCCAGCAGCGCCGGACTAGCGGGACTGGGGGAGACCCAGTACTTC
CASSAGLAGLGETQYF
>TRBJ2-5|-|TRBD2|TRBV11-2
TGTGCCAGCAGCTTAAGGGCGGGGGGGCGGATGGAGACCCAGTACTTC
CASSLRAGGRMETQYF
>TRBJ1-4|few|-|TRBV28
TGTGCCAGCAGTTCCGGGGTGGGGCGGGGGAATGAAAAACTGTTTTTT
CASSSGVGRGNEKLFF
>TRBJ1-3|-|-|TRBV7-2
TGTGCCAGCAGCCCCAACGGCGGTTACTCTGGAAACACCATATATTTT
CASSPNGGYSGNTIYF
>TRBJ1-5|-|TRBD1|TRBV6-5
TGTGCCAGCAGGCGGACAGGGATGAACAATCAGCCCCAGCATTTT
CASRRTGMNNQPQHF
>TRBJ2-5|-|-|TRBV7-2
TGTGCCAGCAGCTTAGAGGCAGGCTACTCGACCCAGTACTTC
CASSLEAGYSTQYF
>TRBJ2-7|-|TRBD2|TRBV11-2
TGTGCCAGCAGCGGGACTAGCGGCGACCGTTCCTACGAGCAGTACTTC
CASSGTSGDRSYEQYF
>TRBJ2-2|-|TRBD1|TRBV6-4
TGTGCCAGCAGTGATCGACACAGACTCGACAGGGATCGGAACACCGGGGAGCTGTTTTTT
CASSDRHRLDRDRNTGELFF
>TRBJ2-3|-|TRBD2|TRBV7-9
TGTGCCAGCACACTAGCGGGAGCAGATACGCAGTATTTT
CASTLAGADTQYF
>TRBJ2-1|once|TRBD1|TRBV7-3
TGTGCCAGCAGCCGCAGGACAGGTTCCTACAATGAGCAGTTCTTC
CASSRRTGSYNEQFF
>TRBJ2-7|-|-|TRBV6-5
TGTGCCAGCAGTCTCCCCGGGACTCAAGCCTACGAGCAGTACTTC
CASSLPGTQAYEQYF
>TRBJ2-2|-|TRBD1|TRBV5-1
TGCGCCAGCAGCTCGGGACAGGGGGCCGGGGTTACCACCGGGGAGCTGTTTTTT
CASSSGQGAGVTTGELFF
>TRBJ2-7|-|-|TRBV5-1
TGCGCCAGCAGCTTGGAACAGACCTACGAGCAGTACTTC
CASSLEQTYEQYF
>TRBJ2-7|-|-|TRBV14
TGTGCCAGCAGCCAAGACAGGGAGGCCTACGAGCAGTACTTC
CASSQDREAYEQYF
>TRBJ2-2|-|TRBD2|TRBV19
TGTGCCAGTAGTATCCTGACTAGCGGGGGGGCTGGTACCGGGGAGCTGTTTTTT
CASSILTSGGAGTGELFF
>TRBJ2-3|few|-|TRBV11-2
TGTGCCAGCAGCTTACTCTCCCAGGGTGGTACGCAGTATTTT
CASSLLSQGGTQYF
>TRBJ2-3|once|TRBD1|TRBV29-1
TGCAGCGTTGAGGCAGGGGGTAGAACAGATACGCAGTATTTT
CSVEAGGRTDTQYF
>TRBJ2-1|-|TRBD2|TRBV12-5
TGTGCTAGTGGTTCGCGACTAGCGCGGTACAATGAGCAGTTCTTC
CASGSRLARYNEQFF
>TRBJ1-2|-|-|TRBV19
TGTGCCAGTAGTTTGATCAGGTCCCAAAAGAGTCGGAGCTACACCTTC
CASSLIRSQKSRSYTF
>TRBJ1-1|-|-|TRBV5-1
TGCGCCAGCAGCTTGTCTACCTCAACAGGGCCTGGGGCTTTCTTT
CASSLSTSTGPGAFF
>TRBJ2-5|-|-|TRBV5-1
TGCGCCAGCAGCTCAGAGGGAGAGACCCAGTACTTC
CASSSEGETQYF
>TRBJ2-3|-|TRBD1|TRBV5-1
TGCGCCAGCAGCTTACAGGGGCCCAGCACAGATACGCAGTATTTT
CASSLQGPSTDTQYF
>TRBJ2-1|few|TRBD2|TRBV5-1
TGCGCCAGCAGCTCCACCGGGACTAGCTACAATGAGCAGTTCTTC
CASSSTGTSYNEQFF
>TRBJ2-1|few|TRBD2|TRBV9
TGTGCCAGCCAAACCGGCGGGGGTACCGATGAGCAGTTCTTC
CASQTGGGTDEQFF